This TCR beta chain was documented in a study of blood T cell repertoires in COVID-19. Recruited during active infection, patients (from Seattle) were subsequently followed longitudinally. The germline V gene has CDR1 MNHEY and CDR2 SMNVEV (reference sequence). The CDR3 length is 14 residues. V trimming: 8 bases; J trimming: 2 bases; junction bases outside the gene matches: 7. TCRdb's copy holds only in-frame clones and misses some; the assay was immunoSEQ multiplex PCR. The sample carries roughly 120,000 clones, around 91% recorded once. V is TRBV27 and J is TRBJ1-2; 8 nucleotides align to TRBD1. The sequenced material came from peripheral blood. The clonotype comes from a woman aged 60-75 years with COVID-19, enrolled during active disease. CDR3 amino acids: CASRPTGGNYGYTF. CDR3 nucleotide sequence: TGTGCCAGCCGCCCAACAGGGGGGAACTATGGCTACACCTTC.